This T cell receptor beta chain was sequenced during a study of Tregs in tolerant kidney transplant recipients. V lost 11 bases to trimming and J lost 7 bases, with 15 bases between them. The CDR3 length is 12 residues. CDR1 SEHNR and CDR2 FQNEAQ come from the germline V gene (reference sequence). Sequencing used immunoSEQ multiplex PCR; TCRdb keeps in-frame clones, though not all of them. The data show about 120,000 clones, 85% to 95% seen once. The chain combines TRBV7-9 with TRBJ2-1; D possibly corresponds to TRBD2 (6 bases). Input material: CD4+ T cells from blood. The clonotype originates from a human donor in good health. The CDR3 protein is CAGRRDSNEQFF. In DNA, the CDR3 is TGTGCCGGGCGCCGGGACTCAAATGAGCAGTTCTTC. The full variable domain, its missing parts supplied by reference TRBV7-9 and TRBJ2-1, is DTGVSQNPRHKITKRGQNVTFRCDPISEHNRLYWYRQTLGQGPEFLTYFQNEAQLEKSRLLSDRFSAERPKGSFSTLEIQRTEQGDSAMYLCAGRRDSNEQFFGPGTRLTVL.